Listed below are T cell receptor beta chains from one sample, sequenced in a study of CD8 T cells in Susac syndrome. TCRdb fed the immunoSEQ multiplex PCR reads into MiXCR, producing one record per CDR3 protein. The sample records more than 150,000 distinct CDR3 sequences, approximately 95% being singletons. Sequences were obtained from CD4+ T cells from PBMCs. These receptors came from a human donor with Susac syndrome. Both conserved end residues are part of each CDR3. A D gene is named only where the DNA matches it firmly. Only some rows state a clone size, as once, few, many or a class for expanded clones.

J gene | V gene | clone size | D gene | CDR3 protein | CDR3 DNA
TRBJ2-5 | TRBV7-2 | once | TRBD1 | CASSLVGTGGRGTQYF | TGTGCCAGCAGCTTAGTTGGGACAGGGGGCCGTGGGACCCAGTACTTC
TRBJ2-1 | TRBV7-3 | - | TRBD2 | CASSPRLAGANYNEQFF | TGTGCCAGCAGTCCTAGACTAGCGGGAGCCAACTACAATGAGCAGTTCTTC
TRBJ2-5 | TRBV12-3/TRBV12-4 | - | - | CASRGTNQETQYF | TGTGCCAGCAGGGGGACAAACCAAGAGACCCAGTACTTC
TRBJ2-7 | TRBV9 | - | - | CASSVTGSSYEQYF | TGTGCCAGCAGCGTCACAGGGAGCTCCTACGAGCAGTACTTC
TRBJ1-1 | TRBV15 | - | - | CATSRDQRTVTEAFF | TGTGCCACCAGCAGAGATCAAAGGACAGTCACTGAAGCTTTCTTT
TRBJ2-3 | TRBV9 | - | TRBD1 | CASSVVGGRLDRGNTQYF | TGTGCCAGCAGCGTAGTAGGAGGCCGCTTGGACAGGGGAAATACGCAGTATTTT
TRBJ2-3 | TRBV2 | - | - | CASTTDTQYF | TGTGCCTCAACCACAGATACGCAGTATTTT
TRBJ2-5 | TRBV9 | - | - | CASSGGVPEETQYF | TGTGCCAGCAGCGGCGGGGTACCGGAAGAGACCCAGTACTTC
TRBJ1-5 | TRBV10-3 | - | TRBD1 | CAISADRGPNQPQHF | TGTGCCATCAGTGCAGACAGGGGCCCCAATCAGCCCCAGCATTTT
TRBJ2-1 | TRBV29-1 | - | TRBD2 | CSGLAGVNEQFF | TGCAGCGGTTTAGCGGGAGTCAATGAGCAGTTCTTC
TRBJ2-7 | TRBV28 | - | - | CASSLYEQYF | TGTGCCAGCAGTCTGTACGAGCAGTACTTC
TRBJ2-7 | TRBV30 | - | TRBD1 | CAFDRASYEQYF | TGTGCCTTTGACAGGGCCTCCTACGAGCAGTACTTC
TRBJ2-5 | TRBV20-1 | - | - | CSAREGPWETQYF | TGCAGTGCTAGAGAAGGGCCCTGGGAGACCCAGTACTTC
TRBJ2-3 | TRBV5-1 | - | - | CASSLQASSTDTQYF | TGCGCCAGCAGCTTGCAGGCGTCTAGCACAGATACGCAGTATTTT
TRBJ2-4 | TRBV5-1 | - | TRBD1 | CASSFGQGIDIQYF | TGCGCCAGCAGCTTCGGACAGGGGATAGACATTCAGTACTTC
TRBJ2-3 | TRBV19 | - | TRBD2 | CASSTTSRAGADTQYF | TGTGCCAGTAGTACCACCTCCCGGGCGGGAGCTGATACGCAGTATTTT
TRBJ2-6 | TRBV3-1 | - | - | CASSQETGFSGANVLTF | TGTGCCAGCAGCCAAGAAACAGGGTTCTCTGGGGCCAACGTCCTGACTTTC
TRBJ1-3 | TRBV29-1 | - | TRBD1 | CSVGQGSGNTIYF | TGCAGCGTCGGACAGGGATCTGGAAACACCATATATTTT
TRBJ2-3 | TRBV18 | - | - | CASRPDYSTDTQYF | TGTGCCAGCAGACCCGACTACAGCACAGATACGCAGTATTTT
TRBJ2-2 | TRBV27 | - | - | CASSPLNTGELFF | TGTGCCAGCAGTCCTCTGAACACCGGGGAGCTGTTTTTT
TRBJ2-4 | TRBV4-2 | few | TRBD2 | CASSQAGTTGPKNIQYF | TGTGCCAGCAGCCAAGCCGGGACTACGGGACCCAAAAACATTCAGTACTTC
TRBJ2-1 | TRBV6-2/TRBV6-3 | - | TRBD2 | CASQSPAGGKNEQFF | TGTGCCAGCCAAAGTCCAGCGGGAGGGAAAAATGAGCAGTTCTTC
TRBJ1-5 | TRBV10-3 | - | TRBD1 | CATGQGGQPQHF | TGTGCCACCGGACAGGGTGGTCAGCCCCAGCATTTT
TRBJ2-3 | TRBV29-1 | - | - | CSSVPPGAEDTQYF | TGCAGCTCCGTACCCCCGGGAGCAGAAGATACGCAGTATTTT
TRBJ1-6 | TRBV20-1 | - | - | CSARSEGVQDSPLHF | TGCAGTGCTAGGTCGGAGGGGGTGCAGGATTCACCCCTCCACTTT
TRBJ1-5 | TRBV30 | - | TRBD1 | CAWSTGQGGNQPQHF | TGTGCCTGGAGTACCGGACAGGGAGGCAATCAGCCCCAGCATTTT
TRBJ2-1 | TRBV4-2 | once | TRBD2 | CASSQDPGGNEQFF | TGTGCCAGCAGCCAAGATCCGGGGGGCAATGAGCAGTTCTTC
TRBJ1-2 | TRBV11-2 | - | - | CASSLDNYNYGYTF | TGTGCCAGCAGCTTAGATAATTATAACTATGGCTACACCTTC
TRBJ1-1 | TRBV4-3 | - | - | CASSQAAASDTEAFF | TGCGCCAGCAGCCAAGCGGCAGCGTCGGACACTGAAGCTTTCTTT
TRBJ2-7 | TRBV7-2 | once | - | CASSSLGGLAYEQYF | TGTGCCAGCAGCTCCCTGGGGGGGCTAGCCTACGAGCAGTACTTC
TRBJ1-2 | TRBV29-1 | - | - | CSVDSGSNYGYTF | TGCAGCGTTGATTCTGGCAGTAACTATGGCTACACCTTC
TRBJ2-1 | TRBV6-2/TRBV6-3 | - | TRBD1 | CASSARQGWTEQFF | TGTGCCAGCAGTGCCCGACAGGGGTGGACTGAGCAGTTCTTC
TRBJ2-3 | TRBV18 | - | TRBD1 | CASSPTTGTDTQYF | TGTGCCAGCTCCCCAACGACAGGGACAGATACGCAGTATTTT
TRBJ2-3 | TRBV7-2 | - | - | CASSPAVPDTQYF | TGTGCCAGCAGCCCTGCCGTCCCAGATACGCAGTATTTT
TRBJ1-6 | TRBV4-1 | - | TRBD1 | CASSQVGGTGNSPLHF | TGCGCCAGCAGCCAAGTCGGAGGGACAGGGAATTCACCCCTCCACTTT
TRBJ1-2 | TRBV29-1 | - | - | CSVDQGGYGYTF | TGCAGCGTCGACCAGGGTGGCTATGGCTACACCTTC
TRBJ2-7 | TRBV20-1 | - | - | CSAHDGGVTYEQYF | TGCAGTGCCCACGACGGGGGAGTAACGTACGAGCAGTACTTC
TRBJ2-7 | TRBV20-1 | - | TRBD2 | CSAPGLAATEQYF | TGCAGTGCCCCCGGACTAGCGGCTACGGAGCAGTACTTC
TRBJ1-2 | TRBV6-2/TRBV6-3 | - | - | CASRRTTLNYGYTF | TGTGCCAGCAGAAGAACCACTTTGAACTATGGCTACACCTTC
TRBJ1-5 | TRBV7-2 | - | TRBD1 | CASSTGQRNQPQHF | TGTGCCAGCAGCACGGGACAGAGAAATCAGCCCCAGCATTTT
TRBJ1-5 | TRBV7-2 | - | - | CASSLSRTNNQPQHF | TGTGCCAGCAGTCTCAGCAGGACAAACAATCAGCCCCAGCATTTT
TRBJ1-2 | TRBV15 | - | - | CATSRDVGGYTF | TGTGCCACCAGCAGAGATGTCGGTGGCTACACCTTC
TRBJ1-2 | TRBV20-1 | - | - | CSARREGRGRGLIPRAFF | TGCAGTGCTAGAAGGGAGGGGCGCGGCCGCGGCCTAATTCCCCGGGCCTTTTTC
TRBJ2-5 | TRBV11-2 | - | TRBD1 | CASLSGGTQYF | TGTGCCTCACTCTCAGGGGGGACCCAGTACTTC
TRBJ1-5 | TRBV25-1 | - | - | CASSGEGFGNQPQHF | TGTGCCAGCAGTGGGGAGGGTTTTGGCAATCAGCCCCAGCATTTT
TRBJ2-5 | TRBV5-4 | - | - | CASSHLEFQETQYF | TGTGCCAGCAGCCATCTTGAGTTCCAAGAGACCCAGTACTTC
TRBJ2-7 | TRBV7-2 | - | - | CASRSGGASYEQYF | TGTGCCAGCAGGTCCGGAGGCGCTTCCTACGAGCAGTACTTC
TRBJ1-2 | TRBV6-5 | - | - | CAARTEFGPVYGYTF | TGTGCCGCTAGGACAGAGTTTGGACCCGTCTATGGCTACACCTTC
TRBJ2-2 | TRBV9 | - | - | CASSVGGRADRELFF | TGTGCCAGCAGCGTAGGAGGTAGGGCAGACAGGGAGCTGTTTTTT
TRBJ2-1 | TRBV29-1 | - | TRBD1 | CSGRQGNNEQFF | TGCAGCGGGAGACAGGGGAACAATGAGCAGTTCTTC
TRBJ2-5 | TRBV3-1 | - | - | CASSQDHSRETQYF | TGTGCCAGCAGCCAAGATCATTCAAGAGAGACCCAGTACTTC
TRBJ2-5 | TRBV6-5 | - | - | CASSSRSGATETQYF | TGTGCCAGCAGTTCCCGGTCGGGGGCTACGGAGACCCAGTACTTC
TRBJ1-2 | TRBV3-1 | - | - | CASSQAGRGYGYTF | TGTGCCAGCAGCCAAGCAGGGCGCGGCTATGGCTACACCTTC
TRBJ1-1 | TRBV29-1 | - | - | CSVVRDPRHDTEAFF | TGCAGCGTTGTCCGGGACCCCCGCCACGATACTGAAGCTTTCTTT